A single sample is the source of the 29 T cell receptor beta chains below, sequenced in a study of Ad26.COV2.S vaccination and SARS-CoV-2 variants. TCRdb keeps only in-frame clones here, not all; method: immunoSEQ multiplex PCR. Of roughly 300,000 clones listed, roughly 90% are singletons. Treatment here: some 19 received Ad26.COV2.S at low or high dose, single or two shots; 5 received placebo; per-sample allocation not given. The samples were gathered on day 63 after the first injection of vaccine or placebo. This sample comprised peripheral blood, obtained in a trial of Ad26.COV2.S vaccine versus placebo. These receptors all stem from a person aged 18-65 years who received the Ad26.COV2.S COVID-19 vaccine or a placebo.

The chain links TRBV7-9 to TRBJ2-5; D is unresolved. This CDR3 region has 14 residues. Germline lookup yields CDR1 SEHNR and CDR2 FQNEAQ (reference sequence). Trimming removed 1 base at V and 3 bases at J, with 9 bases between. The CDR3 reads CASSLGLGKETQYF. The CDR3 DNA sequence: TGTGCCAGCAGCTTAGGCTTGGGAAAAGAGACCCAGTACTTC.

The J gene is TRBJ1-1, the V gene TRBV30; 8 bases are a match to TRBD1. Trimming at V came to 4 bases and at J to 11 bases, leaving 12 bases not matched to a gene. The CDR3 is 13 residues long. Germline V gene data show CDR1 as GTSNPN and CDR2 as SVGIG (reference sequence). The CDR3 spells CAWKVGGQGGAFF. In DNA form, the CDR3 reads TGTGCCTGGAAGGTTGGAGGACAGGGTGGCGCTTTCTTT.

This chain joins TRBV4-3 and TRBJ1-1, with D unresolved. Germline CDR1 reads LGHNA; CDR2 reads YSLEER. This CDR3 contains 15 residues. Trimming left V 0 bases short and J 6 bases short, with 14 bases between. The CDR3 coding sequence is TGCGCCAGCAGCCAAGATTTGGGCTCGGCTCCTGAAGCTTTCTTT. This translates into CASSQDLGSAPEAFF.

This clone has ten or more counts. The CDR3 sequence is CATSAETFSSNQPQHF. The CDR3 DNA sequence: TGTGCCACATCGGCAGAGACCTTTTCTAGCAATCAGCCCCAGCATTTT. The chain carries TRBV15 and TRBJ1-5; D ambiguous. V lost 9 bases, J lost 0 bases, and 18 bases lay in between. Germline lookup yields CDR1 LNHNV and CDR2 YYDKDF (reference sequence). CDR3 length equals 16 residues.

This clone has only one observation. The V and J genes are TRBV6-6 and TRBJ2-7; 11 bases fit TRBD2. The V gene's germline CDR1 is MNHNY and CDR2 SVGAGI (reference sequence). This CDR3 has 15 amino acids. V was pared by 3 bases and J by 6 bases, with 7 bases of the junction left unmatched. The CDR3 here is CASSYGASGRSEQYF. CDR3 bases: TGTGCCAGCAGTTATGGGGCTAGCGGGAGGTCCGAGCAGTACTTC.

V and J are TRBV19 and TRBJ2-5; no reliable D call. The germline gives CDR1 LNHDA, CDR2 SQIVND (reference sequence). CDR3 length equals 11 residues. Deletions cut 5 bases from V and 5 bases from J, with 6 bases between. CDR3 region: CASSARETQYF. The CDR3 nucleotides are TGTGCCAGTAGTGCCCGGGAGACCCAGTACTTC.

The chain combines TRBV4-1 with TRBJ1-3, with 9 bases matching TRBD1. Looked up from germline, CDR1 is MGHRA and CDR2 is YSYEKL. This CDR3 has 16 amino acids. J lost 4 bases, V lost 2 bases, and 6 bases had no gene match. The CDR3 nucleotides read TGCGCCAGCAGCCAACGCCGGACAGGGGTCGGAAACACCATATATTTT. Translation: CASSQRRTGVGNTIYF.

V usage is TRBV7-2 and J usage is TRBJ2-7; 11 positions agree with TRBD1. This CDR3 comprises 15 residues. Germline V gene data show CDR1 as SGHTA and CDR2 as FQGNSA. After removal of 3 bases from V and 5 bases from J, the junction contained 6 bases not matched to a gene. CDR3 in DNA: TGTGCCAGCAGCTTGTGGACAGGGGGCTTGAACGAGCAGTACTTC. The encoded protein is CASSLWTGGLNEQYF.

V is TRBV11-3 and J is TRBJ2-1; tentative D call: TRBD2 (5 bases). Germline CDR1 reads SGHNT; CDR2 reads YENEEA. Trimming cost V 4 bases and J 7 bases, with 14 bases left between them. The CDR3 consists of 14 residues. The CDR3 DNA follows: TGTGCCAGCAGCTCCCAGGAGGAGTTGAATGAGCAGTTCTTC. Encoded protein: CASSSQEELNEQFF.

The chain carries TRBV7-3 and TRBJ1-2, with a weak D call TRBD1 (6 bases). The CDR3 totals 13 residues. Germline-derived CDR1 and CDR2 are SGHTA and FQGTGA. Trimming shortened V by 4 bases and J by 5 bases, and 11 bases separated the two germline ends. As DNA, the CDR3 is TGTGCCAGCAGCTACGGACAGCCTTATGGCTACACCTTC. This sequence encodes CASSYGQPYGYTF.

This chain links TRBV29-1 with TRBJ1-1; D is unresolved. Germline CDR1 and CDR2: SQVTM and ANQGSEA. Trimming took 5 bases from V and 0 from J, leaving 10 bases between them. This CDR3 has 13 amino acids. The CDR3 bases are TGCAGCGTTCTGAGGCCTTTGAACACTGAAGCTTTCTTT. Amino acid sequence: CSVLRPLNTEAFF.

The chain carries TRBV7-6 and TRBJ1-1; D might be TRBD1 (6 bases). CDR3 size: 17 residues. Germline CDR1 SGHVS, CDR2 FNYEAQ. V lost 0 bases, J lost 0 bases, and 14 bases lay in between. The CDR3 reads CASSLAIGQSMNTEAFF. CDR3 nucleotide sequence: TGTGCCAGCAGCTTAGCCATCGGACAGTCCATGAACACTGAAGCTTTCTTT.

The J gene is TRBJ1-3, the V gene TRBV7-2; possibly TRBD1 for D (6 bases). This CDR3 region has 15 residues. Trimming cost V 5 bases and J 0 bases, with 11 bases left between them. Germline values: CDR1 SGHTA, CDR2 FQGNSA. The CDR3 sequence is CASSPRDTSGNTIYF. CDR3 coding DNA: TGTGCCAGCAGCCCCCGGGACACCTCTGGAAACACCATATATTTT.

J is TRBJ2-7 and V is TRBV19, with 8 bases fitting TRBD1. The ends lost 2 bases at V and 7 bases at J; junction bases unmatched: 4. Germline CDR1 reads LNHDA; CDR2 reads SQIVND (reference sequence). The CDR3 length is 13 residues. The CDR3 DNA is TGTGCCAGTAGTATACAGGGGGCCGGGGAGCAGTACTTC. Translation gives CASSIQGAGEQYF.

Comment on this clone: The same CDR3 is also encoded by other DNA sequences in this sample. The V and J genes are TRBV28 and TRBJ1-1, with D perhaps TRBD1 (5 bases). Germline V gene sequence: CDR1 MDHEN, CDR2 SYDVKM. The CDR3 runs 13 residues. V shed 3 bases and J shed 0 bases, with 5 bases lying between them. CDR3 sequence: CASSLGVNTEAFF. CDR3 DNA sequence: TGTGCCAGCAGTTTGGGGGTGAACACTGAAGCTTTCTTT.

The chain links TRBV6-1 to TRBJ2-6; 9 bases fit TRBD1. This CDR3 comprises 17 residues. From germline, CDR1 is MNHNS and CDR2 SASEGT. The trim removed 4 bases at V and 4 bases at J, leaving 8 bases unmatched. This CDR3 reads CASSGGWTGAGANVLTF. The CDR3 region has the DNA TGTGCCAGCAGTGGGGGATGGACAGGGGCCGGGGCCAACGTCCTGACTTTC.

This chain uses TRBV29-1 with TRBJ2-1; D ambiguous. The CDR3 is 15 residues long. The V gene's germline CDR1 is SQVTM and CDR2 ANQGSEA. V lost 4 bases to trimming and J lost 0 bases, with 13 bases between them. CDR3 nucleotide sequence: TGCAGCGTTGCGGATACTGCGGTCTCCTACAATGAGCAGTTCTTC. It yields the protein CSVADTAVSYNEQFF.

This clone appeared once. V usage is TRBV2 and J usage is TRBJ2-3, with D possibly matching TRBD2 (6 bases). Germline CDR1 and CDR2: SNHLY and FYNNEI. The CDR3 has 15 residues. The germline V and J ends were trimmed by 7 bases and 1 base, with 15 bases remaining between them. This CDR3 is CASTRRRARTDTQYF. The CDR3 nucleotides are TGTGCCAGCACCCGGAGGAGGGCGCGCACAGATACGCAGTATTTT.

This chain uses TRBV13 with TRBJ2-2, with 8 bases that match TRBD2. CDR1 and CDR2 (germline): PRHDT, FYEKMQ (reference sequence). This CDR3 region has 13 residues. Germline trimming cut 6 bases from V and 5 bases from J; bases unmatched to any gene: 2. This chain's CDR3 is CASRRLATGELFF. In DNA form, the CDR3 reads TGTGCCAGCAGAAGACTAGCGACCGGGGAGCTGTTTTTT.

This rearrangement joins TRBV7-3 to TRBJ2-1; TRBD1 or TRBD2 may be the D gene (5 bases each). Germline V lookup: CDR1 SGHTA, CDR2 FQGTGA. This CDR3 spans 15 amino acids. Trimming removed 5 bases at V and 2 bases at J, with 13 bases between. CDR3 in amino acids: CASSPRGLTYNEQFF. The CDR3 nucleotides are TGTGCCAGCAGCCCCCGGGGCCTGACCTACAATGAGCAGTTCTTC.

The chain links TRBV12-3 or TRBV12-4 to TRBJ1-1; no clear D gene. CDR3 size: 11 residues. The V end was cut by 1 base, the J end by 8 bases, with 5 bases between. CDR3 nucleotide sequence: TGTGCCAGCAGTTTAGGGTGGGAAGCTTTCTTT. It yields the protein CASSLGWEAFF.

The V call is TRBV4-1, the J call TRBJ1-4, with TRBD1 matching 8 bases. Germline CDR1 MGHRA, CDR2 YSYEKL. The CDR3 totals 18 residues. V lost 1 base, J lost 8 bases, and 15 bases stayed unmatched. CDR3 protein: CASSQGGVDGQGSEKLFF. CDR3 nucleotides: TGCGCCAGCAGCCAAGGGGGAGTGGACGGACAGGGAAGCGAAAAACTGTTTTTT.

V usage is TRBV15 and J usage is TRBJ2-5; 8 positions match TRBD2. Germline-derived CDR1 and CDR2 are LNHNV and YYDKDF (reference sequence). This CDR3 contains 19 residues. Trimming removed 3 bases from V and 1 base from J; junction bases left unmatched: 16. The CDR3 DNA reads TGTGCCACCAGCAGCAAACGGGGAATGAGCGGGAGCCGCCAAGAGACCCAGTACTTC. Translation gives CATSSKRGMSGSRQETQYF.

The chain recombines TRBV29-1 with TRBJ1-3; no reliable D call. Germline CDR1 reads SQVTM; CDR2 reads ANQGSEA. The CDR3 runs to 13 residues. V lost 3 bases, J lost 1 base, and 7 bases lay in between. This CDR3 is CSVDLGSGNTIYF. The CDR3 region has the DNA TGCAGCGTTGATCTTGGGTCTGGAAACACCATATATTTT.

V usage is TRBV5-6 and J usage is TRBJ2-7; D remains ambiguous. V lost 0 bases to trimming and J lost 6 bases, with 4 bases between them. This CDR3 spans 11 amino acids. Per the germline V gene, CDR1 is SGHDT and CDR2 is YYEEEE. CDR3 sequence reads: CASSLASEQYF. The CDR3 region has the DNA TGTGCCAGCAGCTTGGCTAGCGAGCAGTACTTC.

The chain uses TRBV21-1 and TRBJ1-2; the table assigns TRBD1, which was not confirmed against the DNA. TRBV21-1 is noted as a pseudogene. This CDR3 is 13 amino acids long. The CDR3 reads CASSMTQGNGYTF. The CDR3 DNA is TGTGCCAGCAGCATGACTCAGGGGAATGGCTACACCTTC.

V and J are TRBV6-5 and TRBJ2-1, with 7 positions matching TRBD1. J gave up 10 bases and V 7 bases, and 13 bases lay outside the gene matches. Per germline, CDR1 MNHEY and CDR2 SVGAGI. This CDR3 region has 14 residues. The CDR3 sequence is CASTPGQRISEQFF. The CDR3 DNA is TGTGCCAGCACCCCGGGACAGCGGATTTCAGAGCAGTTCTTC.

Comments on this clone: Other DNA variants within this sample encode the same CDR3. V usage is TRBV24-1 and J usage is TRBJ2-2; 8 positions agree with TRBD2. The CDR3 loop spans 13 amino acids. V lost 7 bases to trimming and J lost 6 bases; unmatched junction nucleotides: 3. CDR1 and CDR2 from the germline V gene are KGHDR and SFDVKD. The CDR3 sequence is CATSGGDAGELFF. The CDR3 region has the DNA TGTGCCACCAGCGGGGGGGATGCCGGGGAGCTGTTTTTT.

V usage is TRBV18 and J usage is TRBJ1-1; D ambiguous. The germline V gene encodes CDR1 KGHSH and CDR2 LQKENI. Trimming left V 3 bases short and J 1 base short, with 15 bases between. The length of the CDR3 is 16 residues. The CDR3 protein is CASSPDLWAGNTEAFF. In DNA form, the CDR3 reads TGTGCCAGCTCACCCGATTTGTGGGCTGGGAACACTGAAGCTTTCTTT.